The TCR beta chain under discussion was sequenced for a study of beta chain features in type 1 diabetes. Study findings and constraints: These data did not resolve whether HLA type affects TCRB rearrangement.

Purities in excess of 95% were seen in all sorted populations. This CDR3 spans 15 amino acids. J lost 0 bases, V lost 8 bases, and 6 bases had no gene match. Per germline, CDR1 MRHNA and CDR2 SNTAGT. For this clone: Antigen unknown.

Reverse transcribing all isolated RNA meant expressed TCRB transcripts were sequenced. The protocol was immunoSEQ multiplex PCR, while the TCRdb copy is restricted to in-frame clones and leaves out a portion. The sample lists around 400,000 clones; about 12% were seen once. The sequence was obtained from a man between 18 and 29 years old in good health. The sequencing sample was made of naive CD4+ T cells from blood. The chain combines TRBV6-4 with TRBJ1-3, with 8 bases fitting TRBD1. CDR3 residues: CASGWDRSSGNTIYF. In DNA, the CDR3 is TGTGCCAGCGGGTGGGACAGGAGCTCTGGAAACACCATATATTTT.